This is a list of T cell receptor beta chains from one sample in a study of T cells in Graves' hyperthyroidism and ophthalmopathy. MiXCR, applied by TCRdb to the multiplex PCR reads, yields one record per CDR3 protein. Of around 350,000 distinct CDR3 sequences in the sample, about a sixth were seen once. Source material: blood. These receptors were obtained from a woman in her 30s with Graves' hyperthyroidism that later progressed to Graves' ophthalmopathy. CDR3s include the opening cysteine and the closing phenylalanine or tryptophan. Each record gives: CDR3 DNA, CDR3 protein, CDR3 length, clone size, J gene, D gene, V gene. The D gene is left open where the match is weak. A clone size is listed for some rows: how often the clone was seen (once, few, many), or a class if it is expanded.

CDR3 DNA: TGCAGCGTTCCCTCGACTAGCGGGAGGTATGAGCAGTTCTTC
CDR3 protein: CSVPSTSGRYEQFF
CDR3 length: 14
clone size: many
J gene: TRBJ2-1
D gene: TRBD2
V gene: TRBV29-1

CDR3 DNA: TGTGCCAGCAGCTTAGAGGCATCTCACGAGCAGTACTTC
CDR3 protein: CASSLEASHEQYF
CDR3 length: 13
clone size: NA
J gene: TRBJ2-7
D gene: NA
V gene: TRBV11-2

CDR3 DNA: TGTGCCAGCAGAAAGGATACATTTGATTGGCGGGGGGAAAAACTGTTTTTT
CDR3 protein: CASRKDTFDWRGEKLFF
CDR3 length: 17
clone size: NA
J gene: TRBJ1-4
D gene: NA
V gene: TRBV6-1

CDR3 DNA: TGTGCCAGCATGACACAGGGAGGGACCTACGAGCAGTACTTC
CDR3 protein: CASMTQGGTYEQYF
CDR3 length: 14
clone size: NA
J gene: TRBJ2-7
D gene: NA
V gene: TRBV28

CDR3 DNA: TGTGCCAGCAGCTCCAGGGTCCGGATGGGGCAGTACTTC
CDR3 protein: CASSSRVRMGQYF
CDR3 length: 13
clone size: NA
J gene: TRBJ2-7
D gene: NA
V gene: TRBV13

CDR3 DNA: TGTGCCAGCAGCCAAGGCTGGGGGCGGTTGAACACTGAAGCTTTCTTT
CDR3 protein: CASSQGWGRLNTEAFF
CDR3 length: 16
clone size: few
J gene: TRBJ1-1
D gene: NA
V gene: TRBV14

CDR3 DNA: TGCAGTGCTAGAGATACAACAGGGACCAAAAACATTCAGTACTTC
CDR3 protein: CSARDTTGTKNIQYF
CDR3 length: 15
clone size: NA
J gene: TRBJ2-4
D gene: NA
V gene: TRBV20-1

CDR3 DNA: TGTGCCAGCAGCCACGGCGCGGACTTACTCTCTTACAATGAGCAGTTCTTC
CDR3 protein: CASSHGADLLSYNEQFF
CDR3 length: 17
clone size: NA
J gene: TRBJ2-1
D gene: NA
V gene: TRBV3-1

CDR3 DNA: TGTGCCAGCAGTATGACGGCCAACGTCCTGACTTTC
CDR3 protein: CASSMTANVLTF
CDR3 length: 12
clone size: NA
J gene: TRBJ2-6
D gene: NA
V gene: TRBV2

CDR3 DNA: TGTGCCAGCAGCCACCTCATCGTAGGCGGGGGGTTGGATACGCAGTATTTT
CDR3 protein: CASSHLIVGGGLDTQYF
CDR3 length: 17
clone size: many
J gene: TRBJ2-3
D gene: TRBD2
V gene: TRBV3-1

CDR3 DNA: TGTGCCAGCAGCCCAGGGGACCGGGGGGTGATCACAGATACGCAGTATTTT
CDR3 protein: CASSPGDRGVITDTQYF
CDR3 length: 17
clone size: NA
J gene: TRBJ2-3
D gene: NA
V gene: TRBV4-2

CDR3 DNA: TGTGCCAGCAGCCAAGGTTACGGGACACAGGGAAACACCATATATTTT
CDR3 protein: CASSQGYGTQGNTIYF
CDR3 length: 16
clone size: many
J gene: TRBJ1-3
D gene: NA
V gene: TRBV3-1

CDR3 DNA: TGTGCCAGCAGTCACCTCATCCGAGGGGCGAACACTGAAGCTTTCTTT
CDR3 protein: CASSHLIRGANTEAFF
CDR3 length: 16
clone size: NA
J gene: TRBJ1-1
D gene: NA
V gene: TRBV25-1

CDR3 DNA: TGTGCCAGCATGCGGACAGGGTCCAATGAGCAGTTCTTC
CDR3 protein: CASMRTGSNEQFF
CDR3 length: 13
clone size: many
J gene: TRBJ2-1
D gene: TRBD1
V gene: TRBV27

CDR3 DNA: TGTGCCAGCACCCAGGACAGTTCCTACAATGAGCAGTTCTTC
CDR3 protein: CASTQDSSYNEQFF
CDR3 length: 14
clone size: many
J gene: TRBJ2-1
D gene: NA
V gene: TRBV12-3/TRBV12-4